This T cell receptor (beta chain) was captured by sequencing in a study of blood T cells in healthy people across ages. In its sample, this clonotype was seen many times. A second PCR of roughly 7 to 11 cycles used a sample-barcoded 5' primer and a J-beta primer mix. Every cDNA molecule bore a tag from a template-switch adaptor containing 12 random nucleotides. TCRdb analysed the 5' RACE reads with MiXCR anew, one entry per CDR3 protein. Of around 900,000 distinct CDR3 sequences listed, 29% were seen once; the top ten hold around a sixth. The CDR3 consists of 13 residues. V lost 3 bases and J lost 7; bases outside the gene matches: 7. Germline-derived CDR1 and CDR2 are DFQATT and SNEGSKA (reference sequence).

V is TRBV20-1 and J is TRBJ1-2; 8 nucleotides align to TRBD1. This receptor was obtained from a woman of 80 years or more in good health. Specimen: blood. Here the CDR3 reads CSASDIRGLGYTF. CDR3 coding DNA: TGCAGTGCTAGTGACATCAGGGGGCTTGGCTACACCTTC.